This T cell receptor beta chain was documented in a study of blood T cell repertoires in COVID-19. Study details: Both acute and convalescent COVID-19 samples were obtained from the United States, Italy and Spain.

Using immunoSEQ multiplex PCR, the repertoire was profiled, and TCRdb retains in-frame clones only, with some absent. The repertoire holds 110,000 to 150,000 clones, with around 82% as singletons. The CDR3 loop spans 17 amino acids. The junction had 12 bases not matched to a gene; V was cut back by 5 bases and J by 6 bases. From germline, CDR1 is MDHEN and CDR2 SYDVKM. The receptor was isolated from a woman aged 45 to 65 with acute or convalescent COVID-19. The sequencing input was peripheral blood. The chain uses TRBV28 and TRBJ2-2, with TRBD1 matching over 10 bases. DNA of the CDR3: TGTGCCAGCAGTCGAACCGGGACAGGGGTCGATGCCGGGGAGCTGTTTTTT. Protein sequence: CASSRTGTGVDAGELFF.